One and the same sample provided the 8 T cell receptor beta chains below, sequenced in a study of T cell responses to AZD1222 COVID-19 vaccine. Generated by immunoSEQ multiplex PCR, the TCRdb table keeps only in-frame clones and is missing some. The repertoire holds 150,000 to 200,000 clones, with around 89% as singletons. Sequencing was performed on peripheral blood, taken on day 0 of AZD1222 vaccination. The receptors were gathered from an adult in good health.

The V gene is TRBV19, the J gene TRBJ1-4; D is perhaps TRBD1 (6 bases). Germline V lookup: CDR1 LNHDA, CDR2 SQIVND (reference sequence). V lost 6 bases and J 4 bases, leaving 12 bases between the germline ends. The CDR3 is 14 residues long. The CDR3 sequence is CASSLGQNNEKLFF. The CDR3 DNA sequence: TGTGCCAGTAGCCTGGGACAAAATAATGAAAAACTGTTTTTT.

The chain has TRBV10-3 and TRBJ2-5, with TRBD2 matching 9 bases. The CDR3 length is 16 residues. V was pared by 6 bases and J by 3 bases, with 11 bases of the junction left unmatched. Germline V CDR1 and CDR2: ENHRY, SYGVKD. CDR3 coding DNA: TGTGCCATCAGCTCTGAGAGGCTAGCGGGAAAAGAGACCCAGTACTTC. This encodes CAISSERLAGKETQYF.

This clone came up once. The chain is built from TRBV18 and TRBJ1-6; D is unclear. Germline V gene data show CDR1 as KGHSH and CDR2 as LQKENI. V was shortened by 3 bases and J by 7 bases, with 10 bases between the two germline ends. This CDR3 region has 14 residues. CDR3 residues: CASSPSAVNSPLHF. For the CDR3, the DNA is TGTGCCAGCTCACCCTCGGCGGTCAATTCACCCCTCCACTTT.

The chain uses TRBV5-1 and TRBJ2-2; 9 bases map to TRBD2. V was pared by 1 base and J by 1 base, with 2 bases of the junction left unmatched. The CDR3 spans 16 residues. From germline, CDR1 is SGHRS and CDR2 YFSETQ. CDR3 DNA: TGCGCCAGCAGCTTGTCTAGCGGGGTGAACACCGGGGAGCTGTTTTTT. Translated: CASSLSSGVNTGELFF.

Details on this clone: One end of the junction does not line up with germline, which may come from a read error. The CDR3, as DNA: TGTGCCAGCTCCCCACAAGAAACCTCCTACAATGAGCAGTTCTTC. This gives the protein CASSPQETSYNEQFF. The V call is TRBV18, the J call TRBJ2-1; no clear D. Germline-derived CDR1 and CDR2 are KGHSH and LQKENI. The CDR3 spans 15 residues. Drawing the rest from reference TRBV18 and TRBJ2-1, the complete variable domain is NAGVMQNPRHLVRRRGQEARLRCSPMKGHSHVYWYRQLPEEGLKFMVYLQKENIIDESGMPKERFSAEFPKEGPSILRIQQVVRGDSAAYFCASSPQETSYNEQFFGPGTRLTVL.

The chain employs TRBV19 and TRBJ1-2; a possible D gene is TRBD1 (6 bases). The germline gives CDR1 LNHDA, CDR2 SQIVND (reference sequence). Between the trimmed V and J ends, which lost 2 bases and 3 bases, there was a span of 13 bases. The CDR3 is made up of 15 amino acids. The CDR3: CASSISQGGYYGYTF. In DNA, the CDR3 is TGTGCCAGTAGTATATCACAGGGCGGGTACTATGGCTACACCTTC.

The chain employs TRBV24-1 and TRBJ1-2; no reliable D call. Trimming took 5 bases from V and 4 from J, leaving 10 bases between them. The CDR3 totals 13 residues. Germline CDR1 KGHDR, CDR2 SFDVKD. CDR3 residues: CATSVSGGYGYTF. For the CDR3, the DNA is TGTGCCACCAGTGTATCAGGTGGCTATGGCTACACCTTC.

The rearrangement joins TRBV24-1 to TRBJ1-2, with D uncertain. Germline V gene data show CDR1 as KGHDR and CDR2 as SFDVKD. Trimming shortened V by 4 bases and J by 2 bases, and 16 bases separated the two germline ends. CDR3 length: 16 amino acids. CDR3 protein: CATSDPVGGSNYGYTF. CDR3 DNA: TGTGCCACCAGTGACCCCGTTGGAGGGTCCAACTATGGCTACACCTTC.